This T cell receptor (beta chain) derives from a study of shared clonotypes between healthy human individuals. This clone has just one count. Germline is not matched at one junction end, which may reflect a read error. Here immunoSEQ multiplex PCR was the method, and the copy in TCRdb shows in-frame clones only, minus some. Here the sample spans some 2.1 million clones, 90% to 95% being singletons. This CDR3 spans 12 amino acids. Germline V gene data show CDR1 as MNHNY and CDR2 as SVGAGI (reference sequence). There were only Caucasian adults among the donors, and all lived in Nashville, Tennessee. The chain has TRBV6-6 and TRBJ1-1; D perhaps matches TRBD1 (5 bases). This receptor was identified in a man aged 18-30 years in good health. The sequencing input was naive CD4+ T cells sorted from blood. As to subset: CD45RA+ positively selected. DNA of the CDR3: TGTGCCAGCAGACAGGACGGGGAAGGAGGTCTCTTT. Amino acid sequence: CASRQDGEGGLF.